Many counts were recorded for the clone carrying this TCR beta chain. The library was built for alpha chains, so this beta chain is an off-target read and its size means little. The CDR3 is 14 residues long. Germline CDR1 and CDR2: SGHTA and FQGNSA. With V trimmed by 5 bases and J by 11 bases, 14 bases remained unmatched. A unique molecular identifier was carried by every single TCR cDNA molecule. MiXCR, run by TCRdb on the 5' RACE reads, gives a single entry per CDR3 protein. The top ten clones hold 20% to 25% of a sample with 5,500 to 7,500 distinct CDR3 sequences, approximately 4% of them seen once. The source of the sample is a study of spatial heterogeneity in lung cancer. Study-wide background: Sequence detection consistently recorded a greater number of beta-chain than alpha-chain sequences.

The time point denotes: sample taken at primary tumor resection. Sequencing covered unsorted whole RNA taken from tumor, nontumor lung or frozen PBMC. Samples were obtained from some 70 donors, all untreated early-stage non-small cell lung cancer patients. The sequencing here drew on normal lung tissue next to the tumor, taken at surgery. This receptor was obtained from a female donor with early-stage non-small cell lung cancer. The V and J genes are TRBV7-2 and TRBJ1-1; 7 nucleotides line up with TRBD1. DNA of the CDR3: TGTGCCAGCAGCACGGACAGGCCCCTACTGGATGCTTTCTTT. Protein product: CASSTDRPLLDAFF.